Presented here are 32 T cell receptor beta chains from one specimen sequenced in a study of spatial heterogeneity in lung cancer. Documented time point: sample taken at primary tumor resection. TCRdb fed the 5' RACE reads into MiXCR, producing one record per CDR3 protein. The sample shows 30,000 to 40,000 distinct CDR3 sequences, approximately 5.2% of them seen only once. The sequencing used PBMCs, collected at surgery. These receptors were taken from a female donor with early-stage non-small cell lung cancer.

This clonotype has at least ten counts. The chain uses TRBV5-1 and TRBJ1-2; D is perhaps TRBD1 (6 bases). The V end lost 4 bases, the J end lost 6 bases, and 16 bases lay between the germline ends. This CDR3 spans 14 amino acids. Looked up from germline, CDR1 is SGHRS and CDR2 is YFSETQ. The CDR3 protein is CASSPLGGANGYTF. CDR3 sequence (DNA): TGCGCCAGCAGCCCTCTAGGGGGGGCGAATGGCTACACCTTC. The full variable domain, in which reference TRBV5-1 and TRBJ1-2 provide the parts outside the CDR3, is KAGVTQTPRYLIKTRGQQVTLSCSPISGHRSVSWYQQTPGQGLQFLFEYFSETQRNKGNFPGRFSGRQFSNSRSEMNVSTLELGDSALYLCASSPLGGANGYTFGSGTRLTVV.

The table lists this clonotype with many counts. CDR3 amino acids: CASSLSVGGLKEQFF. The CDR3 DNA follows: TGTGCCAGCAGCCTAAGCGTCGGGGGCCTTAAGGAGCAGTTCTTC. The J gene is TRBJ2-1, the V gene TRBV7-9; D is perhaps TRBD1 or TRBD2 (6 bases each). From germline, CDR1 is SEHNR and CDR2 FQNEAQ (reference sequence). The ends were cut back, 5 bases at V and 10 bases at J, with 21 bases in the middle. The length of the CDR3 is 15 residues.

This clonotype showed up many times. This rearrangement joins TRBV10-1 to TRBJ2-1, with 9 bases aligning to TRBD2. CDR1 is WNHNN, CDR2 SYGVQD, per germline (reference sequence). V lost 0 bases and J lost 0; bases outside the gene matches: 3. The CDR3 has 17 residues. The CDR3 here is CASSESMGLASYNEQFF. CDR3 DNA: TGCGCCAGCAGTGAGTCGATGGGACTAGCCTCCTACAATGAGCAGTTCTTC.

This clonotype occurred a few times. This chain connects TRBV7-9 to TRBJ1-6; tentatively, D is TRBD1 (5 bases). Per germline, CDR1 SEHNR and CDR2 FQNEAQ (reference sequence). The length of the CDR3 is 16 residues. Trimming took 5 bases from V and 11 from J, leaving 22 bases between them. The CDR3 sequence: CASSPNPARDQTPLHF. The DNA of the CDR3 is TGTGCCAGCAGCCCGAACCCGGCCAGGGATCAGACACCCCTCCACTTT.

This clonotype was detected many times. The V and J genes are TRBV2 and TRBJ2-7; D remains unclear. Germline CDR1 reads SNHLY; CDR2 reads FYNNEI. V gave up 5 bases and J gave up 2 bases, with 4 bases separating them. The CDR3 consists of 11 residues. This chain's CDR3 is CASSPTYEQYF. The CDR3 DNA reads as TGTGCCAGCAGTCCGACCTACGAGCAGTACTTC.

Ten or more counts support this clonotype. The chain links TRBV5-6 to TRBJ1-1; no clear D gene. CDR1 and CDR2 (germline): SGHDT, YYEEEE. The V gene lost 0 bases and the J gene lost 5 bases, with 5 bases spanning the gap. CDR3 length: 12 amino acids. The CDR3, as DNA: TGTGCCAGCAGCTTGGCCGTAACTGAAGCTTTCTTT. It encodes CASSLAVTEAFF.

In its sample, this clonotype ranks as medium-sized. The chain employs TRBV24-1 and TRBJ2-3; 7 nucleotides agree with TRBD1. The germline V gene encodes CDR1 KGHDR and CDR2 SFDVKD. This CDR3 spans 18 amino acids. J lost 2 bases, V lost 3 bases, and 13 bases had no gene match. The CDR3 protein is CATSDPPPTGATTDTQYF. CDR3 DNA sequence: TGTGCCACCAGTGATCCTCCTCCTACAGGGGCTACCACAGATACGCAGTATTTT.

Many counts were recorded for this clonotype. CDR3 in DNA: TGTGCCAGCAGCTACCCGGGGACTAGCGTGGGCACAGATACGCAGTATTTT. It codes for CASSYPGTSVGTDTQYF. The genes are TRBV5-4 and TRBJ2-3; 10 positions agree with TRBD2. Trimming at V came to 3 bases and at J to 1 base, leaving 8 bases not matched to a gene. Germline CDR1 and CDR2: SGHNT and YYREEE (reference sequence). CDR3 length: 17 residues. The variable domain in full, with the rest retrieved from reference TRBV5-4 and TRBJ2-3, is ETGVTQSPTHLIKTRGQQVTLRCSSQSGHNTVSWYQQALGQGPQFIFQYYREEENGRGNFPPRFSGLQFPNYSSELNVNALELDDSALYLCASSYPGTSVGTDTQYFGPGTRLTVL.

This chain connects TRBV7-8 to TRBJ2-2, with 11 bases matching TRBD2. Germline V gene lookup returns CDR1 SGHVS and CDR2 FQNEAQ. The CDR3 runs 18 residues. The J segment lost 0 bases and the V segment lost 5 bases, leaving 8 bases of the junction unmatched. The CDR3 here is CASSLSGGAFSNTGELFF. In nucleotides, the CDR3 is TGTGCCAGCAGCCTTAGCGGGGGGGCCTTTTCGAACACCGGGGAGCTGTTTTTT.

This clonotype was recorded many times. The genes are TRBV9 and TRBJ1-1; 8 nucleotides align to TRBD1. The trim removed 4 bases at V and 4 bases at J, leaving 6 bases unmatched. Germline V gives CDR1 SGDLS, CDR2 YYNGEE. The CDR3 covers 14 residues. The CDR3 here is CASSIQGDFTEAFF. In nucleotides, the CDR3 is TGTGCCAGCAGCATACAGGGGGATTTCACTGAAGCTTTCTTT.

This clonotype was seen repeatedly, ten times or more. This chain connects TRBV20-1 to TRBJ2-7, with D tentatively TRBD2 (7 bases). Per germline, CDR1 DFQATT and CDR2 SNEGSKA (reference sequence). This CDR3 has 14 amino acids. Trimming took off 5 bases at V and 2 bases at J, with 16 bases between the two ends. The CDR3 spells CSAGGLAATYEQYF. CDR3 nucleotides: TGCAGTGCTGGGGGGCTAGCGGCTACCTACGAGCAGTACTTC.

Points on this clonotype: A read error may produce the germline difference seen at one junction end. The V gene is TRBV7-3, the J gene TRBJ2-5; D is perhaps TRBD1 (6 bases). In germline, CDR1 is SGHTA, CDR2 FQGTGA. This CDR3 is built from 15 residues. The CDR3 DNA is TGTGCCAGCAGCTTACAGGGGCAGTCAAGAGAGGCCCAGTACTTC. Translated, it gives CASSLQGQSREAQYF.

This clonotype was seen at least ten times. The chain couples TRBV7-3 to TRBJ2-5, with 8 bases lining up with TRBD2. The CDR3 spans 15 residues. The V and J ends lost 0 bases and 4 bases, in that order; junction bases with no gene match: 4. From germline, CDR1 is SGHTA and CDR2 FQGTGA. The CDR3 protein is CASSLTSGEGETQYF. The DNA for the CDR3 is TGTGCCAGCAGCTTAACTAGCGGGGAGGGAGAGACCCAGTACTTC.

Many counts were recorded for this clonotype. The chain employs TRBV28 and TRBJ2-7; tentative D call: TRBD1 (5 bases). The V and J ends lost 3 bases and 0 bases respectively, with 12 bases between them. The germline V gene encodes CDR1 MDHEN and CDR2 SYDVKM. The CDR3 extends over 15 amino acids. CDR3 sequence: CASSFGLRGSYEQYF. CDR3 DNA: TGTGCCAGCAGTTTTGGGCTAAGGGGCTCCTACGAGCAGTACTTC.

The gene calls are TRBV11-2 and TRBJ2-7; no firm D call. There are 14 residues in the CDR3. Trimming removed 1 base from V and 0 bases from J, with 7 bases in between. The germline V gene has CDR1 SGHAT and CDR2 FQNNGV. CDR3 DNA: TGTGCCAGCAGCTTAGCTGAGGTCTCCTACGAGCAGTACTTC. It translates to CASSLAEVSYEQYF.

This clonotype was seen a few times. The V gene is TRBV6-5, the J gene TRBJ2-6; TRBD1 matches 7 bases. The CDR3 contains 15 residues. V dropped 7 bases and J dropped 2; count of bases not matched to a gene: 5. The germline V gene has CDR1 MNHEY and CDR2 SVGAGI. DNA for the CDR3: TGTGCCAGCACCCGACAGGGCGCTGGGGCCAACGTCCTGACTTTC. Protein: CASTRQGAGANVLTF.

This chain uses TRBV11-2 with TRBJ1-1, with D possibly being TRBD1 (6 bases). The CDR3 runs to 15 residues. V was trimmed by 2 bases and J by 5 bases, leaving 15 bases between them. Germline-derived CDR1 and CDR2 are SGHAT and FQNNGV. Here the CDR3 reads CASSLMAGARTEAFF. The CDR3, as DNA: TGTGCCAGCAGCTTAATGGCGGGGGCACGGACTGAAGCTTTCTTT.

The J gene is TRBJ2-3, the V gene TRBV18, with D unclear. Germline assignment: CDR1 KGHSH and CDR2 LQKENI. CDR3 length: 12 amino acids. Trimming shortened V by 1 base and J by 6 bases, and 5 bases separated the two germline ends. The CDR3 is CASSPQGDTQYF. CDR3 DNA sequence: TGTGCCAGCTCACCACAAGGGGATACGCAGTATTTT.

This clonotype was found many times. CDR3 loop: CASTGGNQPQHF. The CDR3 DNA follows: TGTGCCAGCACGGGGGGCAATCAGCCCCAGCATTTT. This chain joins TRBV6-6 and TRBJ1-5; the D gene is possibly TRBD1 (5 bases). Germline values: CDR1 MNHNY, CDR2 SVGAGI (reference sequence). The germline V and J ends were trimmed by 7 bases and 2 bases, with 6 bases remaining between them. The CDR3 is 12 residues long.

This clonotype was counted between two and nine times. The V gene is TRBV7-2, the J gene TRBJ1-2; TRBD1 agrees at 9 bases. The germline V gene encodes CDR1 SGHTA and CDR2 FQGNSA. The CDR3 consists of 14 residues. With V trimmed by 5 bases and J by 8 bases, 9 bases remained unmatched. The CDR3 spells CASSKPGTGFGYTF. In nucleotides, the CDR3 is TGTGCCAGCAGCAAACCAGGGACAGGGTTCGGCTACACCTTC.

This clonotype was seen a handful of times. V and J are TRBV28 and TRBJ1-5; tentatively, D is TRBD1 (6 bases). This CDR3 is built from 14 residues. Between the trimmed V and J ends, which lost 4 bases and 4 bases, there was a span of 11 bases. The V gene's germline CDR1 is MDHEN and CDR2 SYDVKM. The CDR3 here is CASSYGGSNQPQHF. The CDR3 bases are TGTGCCAGCAGTTATGGGGGCTCTAATCAGCCCCAGCATTTT.

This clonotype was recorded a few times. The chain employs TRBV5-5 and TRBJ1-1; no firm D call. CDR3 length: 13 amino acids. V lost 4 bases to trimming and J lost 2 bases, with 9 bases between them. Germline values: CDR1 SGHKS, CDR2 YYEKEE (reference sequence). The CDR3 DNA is TGTGCCAGCAGCCCTCCAAGAAACACTGAAGCTTTCTTT. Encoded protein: CASSPPRNTEAFF.

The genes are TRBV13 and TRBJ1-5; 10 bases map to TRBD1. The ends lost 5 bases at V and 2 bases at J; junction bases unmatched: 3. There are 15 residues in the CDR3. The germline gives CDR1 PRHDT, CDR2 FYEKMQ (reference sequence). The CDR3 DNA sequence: TGTGCCAGCAGCCACGGGACAGGGGGCAATCAGCCCCAGCATTTT. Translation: CASSHGTGGNQPQHF.

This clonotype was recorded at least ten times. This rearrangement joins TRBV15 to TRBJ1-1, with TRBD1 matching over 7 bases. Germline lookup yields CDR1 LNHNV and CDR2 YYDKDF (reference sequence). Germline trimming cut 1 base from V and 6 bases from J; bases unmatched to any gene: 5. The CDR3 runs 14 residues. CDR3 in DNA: TGTGCCACCAGCAGAGGACAGGGTATGGCTGAAGCTTTCTTT. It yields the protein CATSRGQGMAEAFF.

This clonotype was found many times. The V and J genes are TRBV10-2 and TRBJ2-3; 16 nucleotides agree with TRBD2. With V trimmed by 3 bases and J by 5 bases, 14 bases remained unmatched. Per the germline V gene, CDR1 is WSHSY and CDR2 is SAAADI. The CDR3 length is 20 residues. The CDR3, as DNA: TGCGCCAGCAGTGATACCGGGACTAGCGGGGGGGCGAGTCTTCTAGATACGCAGTATTTT. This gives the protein CASSDTGTSGGASLLDTQYF.

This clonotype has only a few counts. The CDR3 is CASIEIGETQYF. The CDR3 DNA follows: TGTGCCAGCATAGAAATCGGGGAGACCCAGTACTTC. The chain recombines TRBV7-9 with TRBJ2-5; D remains ambiguous. CDR1 and CDR2 from the germline V gene are SEHNR and FQNEAQ (reference sequence). V lost 7 bases and J lost 5, with 11 bases in between. This CDR3 has 12 residues.

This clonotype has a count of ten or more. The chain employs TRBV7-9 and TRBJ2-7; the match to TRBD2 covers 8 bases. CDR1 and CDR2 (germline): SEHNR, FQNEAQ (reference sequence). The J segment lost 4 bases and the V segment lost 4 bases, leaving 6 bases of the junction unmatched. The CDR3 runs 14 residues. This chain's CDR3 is CASSSGTSIYEQYF. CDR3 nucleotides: TGTGCCAGCAGCTCCGGGACTAGTATTTACGAGCAGTACTTC.

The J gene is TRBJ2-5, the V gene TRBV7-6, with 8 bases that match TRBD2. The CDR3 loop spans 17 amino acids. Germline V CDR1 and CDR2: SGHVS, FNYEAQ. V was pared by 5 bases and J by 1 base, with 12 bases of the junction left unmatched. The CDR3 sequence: CASSQISRGGPQETQYF. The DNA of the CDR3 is TGTGCCAGCAGCCAAATAAGTCGGGGGGGCCCCCAAGAGACCCAGTACTTC.

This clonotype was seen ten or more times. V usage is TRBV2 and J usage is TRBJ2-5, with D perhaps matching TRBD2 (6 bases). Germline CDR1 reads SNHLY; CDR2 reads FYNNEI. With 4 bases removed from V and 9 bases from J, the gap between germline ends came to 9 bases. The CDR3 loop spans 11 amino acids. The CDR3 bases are TGTGCCAGCAGTGGGAGGGTACCCCAGTACTTC. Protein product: CASSGRVPQYF.

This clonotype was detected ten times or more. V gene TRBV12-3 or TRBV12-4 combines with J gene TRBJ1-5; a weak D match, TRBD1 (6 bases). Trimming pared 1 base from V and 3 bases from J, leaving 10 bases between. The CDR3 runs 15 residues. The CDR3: CASSLVAGDNQPQHF. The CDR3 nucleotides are TGTGCCAGCAGTTTAGTGGCAGGGGACAATCAGCCCCAGCATTTT.

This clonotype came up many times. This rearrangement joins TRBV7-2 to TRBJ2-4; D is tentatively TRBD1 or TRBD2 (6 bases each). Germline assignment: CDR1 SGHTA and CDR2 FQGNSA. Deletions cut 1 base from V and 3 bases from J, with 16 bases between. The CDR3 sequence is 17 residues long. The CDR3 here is CASSLEGGRGVKNIQYF. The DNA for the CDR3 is TGTGCCAGCAGCTTAGAGGGGGGCCGGGGAGTCAAAAACATTCAGTACTTC.

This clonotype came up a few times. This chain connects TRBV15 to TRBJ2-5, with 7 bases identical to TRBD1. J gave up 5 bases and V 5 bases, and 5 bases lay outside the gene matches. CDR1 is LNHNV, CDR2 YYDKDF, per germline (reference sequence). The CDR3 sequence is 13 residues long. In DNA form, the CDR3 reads TGTGCCACCAGCGACAGGGATGGCGAGACCCAGTACTTC. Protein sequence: CATSDRDGETQYF.